The T cell receptor (beta chain) under discussion was sequenced for a study of blood T cells in healthy people across ages (dated by TCRdb to between 2014 and 2016). In the study overall: In model experiments, roughly one uniquely barcoded TCR beta cDNA molecule per two T cells was captured by template switching. To track age-related changes in TCR beta repertoire diversity, the study relied on deep sequencing normalized with unique cDNA molecular identifiers. The donors were divided into four age groups: young (average roughly 15 years), middle-aged (around 37), aged (under 70) and long-lived (nearly 85). To avoid experimental bias, donors of different ages were distributed randomly across sequencing lanes. The study analyzed two additional independent replicas of 1 million unique cDNA reads from the same blood draw for two donors, one aged 18 to 29 and one aged 80 or older.

The full study reports these points: Because the CMV infection status of the donors was unknown, age-related changes in expanded clonotypes may potentially have been confounded. Since profiling was done on bulk unsorted PBMCs, naive and antigen-experienced compartments could not be conclusively compared. Observed TCR beta diversity correlated strongly with the percentage of naive T cells measured by flow cytometry. Observed TCR beta diversity per million T cells fell roughly linearly with age, and a significant reduction was already apparent by age around 40. Estimates of total diversity based on one million sequenced T cells were considered lower bounds and underestimates. Compared with the aged group, the long-lived group had more naive CD4+ T cells, fewer expanded clones and increased TCR diversity, a pattern suggesting age selection.

This clonotype appeared a few times. Its target antigen remains unknown. No much larger clone exists at a distance of one base, and base qualities are not known. In the germline V gene (reference sequence), CDR1 corresponds to SGHKS and CDR2 to YYEKEE. Measured from the cysteine to the phenylalanine, the CDR3 is 13 residues long. Only CDR3 DNA remains: 39 bases, in frame from the first base. The roughly 42 donors, aged about 6 to 95 years, were systemically healthy Caucasian individuals from Russia. Each donor gave ten milliliters of peripheral blood, drawn into EDTA-treated Vacutainer tubes. Ficoll-Paque density-gradient centrifugation was used to isolate PBMCs, with at least 7 million per sample. Trizol reagent was used to extract total RNA from the PBMCs, yielding at least 5.5 micrograms per sample. For every donor, an aliquot of PBMCs went through flow cytometry to measure the percentages of naive CD45RAhigh/CD27high T cells.

Receptors were amplified or captured by 5' RACE. The sample was run on an Illumina HiSeq 2500. A second PCR of 7 to 11 cycles was performed with a sample-barcoded 5' primer and a J-beta primer mix. A template-switch 5' adaptor carrying 12 random nucleotides introduced a unique molecular identifier onto each TCR beta cDNA molecule. At least 2.5 million CDR3-containing paired-end reads were obtained from each sample. The Mint cDNA synthesis kit, primed by a TRBC-specific oligonucleotide, was used to synthesize first-strand cDNA from all RNA. Following uracil-DNA glycosylase treatment, a first 18-cycle PCR with universal primers M1SS and BC2_uni_R was performed on all cDNA. The study's processing was this. Normalization of each sample was performed by random selection of 1 million high-quality reads, each carrying a distinct molecular identifier. Instead of being binned into consensus sequences, reads that shared molecular identifiers were thrown out. MiTCR, with a Q25 quality threshold and the strictest error-elimination algorithm, was used for CDR3 identification, clonotype clustering and error correction. A nonparametric unseen species model with Euler transformation was used to estimate lower-bound total TCR beta diversity. The public reads were run again by TCRdb, first through fastp at Q25 and then through MiXCR, and only productive beta chains were kept. Entries are consolidated by CDR3 protein sequence, retaining the most common genes and DNA. TCRdb, not the original authors, processed these V and J calls. The sample profile shows 1,500,000 or so distinct CDR3 sequences; around 59% of them were found once. About 6.7% of the sample is in the top ten clones.

The V and J segments used are TRBV5-5 and TRBJ2-5, with a tentative D call of TRBD1 or TRBD2, each matching 5 bases. The J call may not be correct, given that the DNA end is closer to TRBJ2-7. The source is a man aged 18 to 29 in good health. The sequenced sample was blood. The DNA sequence is given as TGTGCCACTTCACCGGGACCGACCTACGAGCAGTACTTC. The resulting protein is CATSPGPTYEQYF.